These 6 T cell receptor beta chains were all obtained from the same sample, sequenced in a study of shared clonotypes between healthy human individuals. Only in-frame clones appear in the TCRdb table, and some are missing; sequencing was by immunoSEQ multiplex PCR. The sample lists 330,000 or so clones; roughly 70% were seen once. Input material: memory CD4+ T cells sorted from blood. Subset indicated: CD45RA-negative fraction. The receptors derive from a man aged 25 to 40 in good health.

This clone was counted a few times. The CDR3 reads CASSSNELRGTQYF. The DNA of the CDR3 is TGTGCCAGCAGCTCCAATGAGCTGCGAGGGACCCAGTACTTC. This chain joins TRBV7-9 and TRBJ2-5; D remains unclear. CDR3 length: 14 amino acids. Germline loops: CDR1 SEHNR, CDR2 FQNEAQ (reference sequence). Trimming removed 4 bases from V and 7 bases from J, with 16 bases in between.

This clone was counted a few times. The genes are TRBV28 and TRBJ2-7; 7 nucleotides agree with TRBD1. Germline trimming cut 6 bases from V and 2 bases from J; bases unmatched to any gene: 7. This CDR3 has 14 amino acids. Germline lookup yields CDR1 MDHEN and CDR2 SYDVKM. Written as DNA, the CDR3 is TGTGCCAGCAGAACGGGACAGTCGGCCTACGAGCAGTACTTC. The encoded protein is CASRTGQSAYEQYF.

V is TRBV28 and J is TRBJ1-3; 8 positions agree with TRBD1. This CDR3 contains 17 residues. The junction had 9 bases not matched to a gene; V was cut back by 5 bases and J by 0 bases. CDR1 is MDHEN, CDR2 SYDVKM, per germline. The CDR3 is CASSRGGQVHSGNTIYF. In nucleotides, the CDR3 is TGTGCCAGCAGTCGCGGGGGACAGGTTCACTCTGGAAACACCATATATTTT. The full variable domain, rest sourced from reference TRBV28 and TRBJ1-3, is DVKVTQSSRYLVKRTGEKVFLECVQDMDHENMFWYRQDPGLGLRLIYFSYDVKMKEKGDIPEGYSVSREKKERFSLILESASTNQTSMYLCASSRGGQVHSGNTIYFGEGSWLTVV.

This clone occurred a few times. This chain links TRBV7-9 with TRBJ2-5, with 8 bases aligning to TRBD1. This CDR3 is built from 13 residues. The trim removed 6 bases at V and 3 bases at J, leaving 3 bases unmatched. Germline V gene sequence: CDR1 SEHNR, CDR2 FQNEAQ (reference sequence). Here the CDR3 reads CASSRQGKETQYF. CDR3 DNA: TGTGCCAGCAGTCGACAGGGGAAAGAGACCCAGTACTTC.

This clone was picked up a small number of times. This chain joins TRBV18 and TRBJ1-1, with a weak D call TRBD1 (6 bases). Trimming pared 5 bases from V and 11 bases from J, leaving 24 bases between. The CDR3 has 15 amino acids. The germline gives CDR1 KGHSH, CDR2 LQKENI. Here the CDR3 DNA reads TGTGCCAGCTCAGAAGCACGGGCCATACAGGGTTTGGCTTTCTTT. It is translated as CASSEARAIQGLAFF.

The chain carries TRBV7-6 and TRBJ2-3; D not resolved. This CDR3 comprises 13 residues. Germline-derived CDR1 and CDR2 are SGHVS and FNYEAQ. The germline V and J ends were trimmed by 5 bases and 5 bases, with 11 bases remaining between them. Here the CDR3 DNA reads TGTGCCAGCAGCCCCGGATTCGGAGATACGCAGTATTTT. Protein sequence: CASSPGFGDTQYF.